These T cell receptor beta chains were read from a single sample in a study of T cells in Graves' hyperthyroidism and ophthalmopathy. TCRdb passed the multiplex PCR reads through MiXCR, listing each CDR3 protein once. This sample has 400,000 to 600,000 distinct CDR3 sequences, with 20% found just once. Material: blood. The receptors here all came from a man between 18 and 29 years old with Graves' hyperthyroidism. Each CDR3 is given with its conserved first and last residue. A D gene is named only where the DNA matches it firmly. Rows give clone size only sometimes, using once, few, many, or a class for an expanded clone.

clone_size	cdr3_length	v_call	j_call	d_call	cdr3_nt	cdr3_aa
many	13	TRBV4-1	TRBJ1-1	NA	TGCGCCAGCAGCCGGTACCCGGACACTGAAGCTTTCTTT	CASSRYPDTEAFF
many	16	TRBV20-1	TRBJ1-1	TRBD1	TGCAGTGCTAGAGATAACCAGCGACAGGGCGGCACTGAAGCTTTCTTT	CSARDNQRQGGTEAFF
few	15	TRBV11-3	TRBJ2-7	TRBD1	TGTGCCAGCAGCTCGCAAACGGGACAGTCCTACGAGCAGTACTTC	CASSSQTGQSYEQYF
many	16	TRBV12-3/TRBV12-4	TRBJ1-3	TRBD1	TGTGCCAGCAGTACTGGGGACAGGGCAGACGGAAACACCATATATTTT	CASSTGDRADGNTIYF
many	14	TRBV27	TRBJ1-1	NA	TGTGCCAGCAGTTTCGGCGGTTCGAACACTGAAGCTTTCTTT	CASSFGGSNTEAFF
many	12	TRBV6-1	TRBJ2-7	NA	TGTGCCAGCAGTGAAGGTTGGGACTGGGGGGTCTTC	CASSEGWDWGVF
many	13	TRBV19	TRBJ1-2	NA	TGTGCCAGTAAACTCCGGGACGGATATGGCTACACCTTC	CASKLRDGYGYTF
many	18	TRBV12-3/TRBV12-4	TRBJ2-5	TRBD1	TGTGCCAGCAGTTTACCCCTCGGACAGGGGGCTTCTCGAGAGACCCAGTACTTC	CASSLPLGQGASRETQYF
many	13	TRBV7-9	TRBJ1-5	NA	TGTGCCAGCAGCGAAACCCTGAATCAGCCCCAGCATTTT	CASSETLNQPQHF
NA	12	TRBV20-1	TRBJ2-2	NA	TGCAGTGCAAGCAGCCACACCGGGGAGCTGTTTTTT	CSASSHTGELFF
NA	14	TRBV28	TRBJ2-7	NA	TGTGCCAGCATGCGGAGGGGGTCTAAGTACGAGCAGTACTTC	CASMRRGSKYEQYF
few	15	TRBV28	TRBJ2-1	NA	TGTGCCAGCAGTCCTTTAGGCACCTCCTACAATGAGCAGTTCTTC	CASSPLGTSYNEQFF
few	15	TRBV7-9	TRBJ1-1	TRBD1	TGTGCCAGCAGCCGTCCGACAGGGTTGAACACTGAAGCTTTCTTT	CASSRPTGLNTEAFF
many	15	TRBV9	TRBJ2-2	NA	TGTGCCAGCAGCGTAGAGGCTCAGAGGGCCGGGGAGCTGTTTTTT	CASSVEAQRAGELFF
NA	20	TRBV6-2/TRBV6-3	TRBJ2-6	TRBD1	TGTGCCAGCAGTCCCCGACAGGGCCGCTTAAGCCCCCCTGGGGCCAACGTCCTGACTTTC	CASSPRQGRLSPPGANVLTF
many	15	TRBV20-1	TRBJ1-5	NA	TGCAGTGCTTTACCTCACACAGGACCCAATCAGCCCCAGCATTTT	CSALPHTGPNQPQHF
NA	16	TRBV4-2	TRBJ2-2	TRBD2	TGTGCCAGCAGCCAAAGATGGGAGGGAACCACCGGGGAGCTGTTTTTT	CASSQRWEGTTGELFF
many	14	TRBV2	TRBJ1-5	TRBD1	TGTGCCAGCAGTATGGGGACAGTCAATCAGCCCCAGCATTTT	CASSMGTVNQPQHF
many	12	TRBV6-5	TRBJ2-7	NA	TGTGCCATCACGAAACAGGGCTACGAGCAGTACTTC	CAITKQGYEQYF
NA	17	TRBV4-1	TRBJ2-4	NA	TGCGCCAGCAGCCAAGATAGGAAGGGGCTAGGCAAAAACATTCAGTACTTC	CASSQDRKGLGKNIQYF
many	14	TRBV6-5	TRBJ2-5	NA	TGTGCCAGCAGTTACTCGGGCACGAAAGAGACCCAGTACTTC	CASSYSGTKETQYF
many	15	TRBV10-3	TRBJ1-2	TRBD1	TGTGCCATCAGTCACCAGACCCGGGACAGGGGCATCAGCACCTTC	CAISHQTRDRGISTF
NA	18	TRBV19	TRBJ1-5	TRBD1	TGTGCCAGTAGGATTCGCCGGGACAGGGTTGGTAAAAATCAGCCCCAGCATTTT	CASRIRRDRVGKNQPQHF
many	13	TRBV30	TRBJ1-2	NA	TGTGCCTGGAGTCCCGGACTACACTATGGCTACACCTTC	CAWSPGLHYGYTF
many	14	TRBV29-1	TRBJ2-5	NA	TGCAGCGTTGAAGGATGGGGACTCGGTGAGACCCAGTACTTC	CSVEGWGLGETQYF
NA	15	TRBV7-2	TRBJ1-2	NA	TGTGCCAGCAGCTTGGAGTGGGGGCGCGGCTATGGCTACACCTTC	CASSLEWGRGYGYTF
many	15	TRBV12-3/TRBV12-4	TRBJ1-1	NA	TGTGCCAGCAGGCCTACTCAGGGAGGCGGGGCTGAAGCTTTCTTT	CASRPTQGGGAEAFF
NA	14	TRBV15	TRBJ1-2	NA	TGTGCCACCAGCAGAGAGGTCAGCCCCTATGGTTACACCTTC	CATSREVSPYGYTF
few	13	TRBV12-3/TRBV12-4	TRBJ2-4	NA	TGTGCCAGCAGTTTATCGGGTTCGGACATTCAGTACTTC	CASSLSGSDIQYF
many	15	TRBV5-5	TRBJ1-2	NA	TGTGCCAGCAGCTTCACAGGGTCGGAAAACTATGGCTACACCTTC	CASSFTGSENYGYTF
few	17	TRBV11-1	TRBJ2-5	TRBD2	TGTGCCAGCAGCCCCAGACTAGCGGGGGGCCGGGGAGAGACCCAGTACTTC	CASSPRLAGGRGETQYF
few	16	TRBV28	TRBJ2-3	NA	TGTGCCAGCAGCCAGTTTTGGGGGCTTATTAATGATACGCAGTATTTT	CASSQFWGLINDTQYF
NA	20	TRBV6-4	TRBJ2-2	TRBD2	TGTGCCAGCAGGACCACCCCCGGGCTAGCGGGGGGGCGGGACACCGGGGAGCTGTTTTTT	CASRTTPGLAGGRDTGELFF
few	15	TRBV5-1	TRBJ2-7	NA	TGCGCCAGCAGCTTGGTCGGGGTAAGCTCCTACGAGCAGTACTTC	CASSLVGVSSYEQYF
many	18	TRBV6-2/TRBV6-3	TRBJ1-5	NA	TGTGCCAGCAGTTACTCCCTCAAGGACGCCAAATCCAATCAGCCCCAGCATTTT	CASSYSLKDAKSNQPQHF
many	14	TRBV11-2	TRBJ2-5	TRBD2	TGTGCCAGCAGCTTAGATCGTAGCGGGGAGACCCAGTACTTC	CASSLDRSGETQYF
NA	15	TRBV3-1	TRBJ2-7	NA	TGTGCCAGCCGCCACCCCTCGGGGGGCCTAGACGAGCAGTACTTC	CASRHPSGGLDEQYF
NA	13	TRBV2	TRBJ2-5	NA	TGTGCCAGCAGCTCGCTAGCGAAAGAGACCCAGTACTTC	CASSSLAKETQYF
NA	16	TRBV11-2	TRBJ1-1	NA	TGTGCCAGCAGCTTAGGCCGGACAGCACAGGACACTGAAGCTTTCTTT	CASSLGRTAQDTEAFF
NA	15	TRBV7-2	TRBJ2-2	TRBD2	TGTGCCAGCAGCCCCCCCACTAGCGGACTCGGGGAGCTGTTTTTT	CASSPPTSGLGELFF